This entry lists 21 T cell receptor beta chains sequenced from one sample in a study of blood T cell repertoires in COVID-19. TCRdb keeps only in-frame clones here, not all; method: immunoSEQ multiplex PCR. The data show approximately 190,000 clones, roughly 86% seen once. Sequenced material: peripheral blood. These receptors were obtained from a woman aged 70 to 79 with active or convalescent COVID-19.

The V gene is TRBV19, the J gene TRBJ2-3; TRBD2 matches 10 bases. The germline V gene encodes CDR1 LNHDA and CDR2 SQIVND (reference sequence). The V gene end was trimmed by 6 bases and the J gene end by 7 bases; junction bases not matched to a gene: 7. The CDR3 length is 14 residues. In nucleotides, the CDR3 is TGTGCCAGTAGCAGGAGCGGGAGGGCCAATACGCAGTATTTT. Translating gives CASSRSGRANTQYF.

The chain combines TRBV25-1 with TRBJ2-1, with 11 nucleotides matching TRBD2. Germline V gives CDR1 MGHDK, CDR2 SYGVNS. The CDR3 totals 18 residues. Trimming took 7 bases from V and 4 from J; bases not matched to a gene: 15. CDR3 residues: CASTGISRTSGLYNEQFF. The DNA of the CDR3 is TGTGCCAGCACCGGAATAAGCCGGACTAGCGGGTTATACAATGAGCAGTTCTTC.

V usage is TRBV6-1 and J usage is TRBJ2-2, with 9 bases fitting TRBD2. The V and J ends lost 4 bases and 3 bases, in that order; junction bases with no gene match: 12. The CDR3 totals 18 residues. CDR1 MNHNS and CDR2 SASEGT come from the germline V gene. The CDR3 loop reads CASSATVVTSGHTGELFF. As DNA, the CDR3 is TGTGCCAGCAGTGCGACCGTCGTAACTAGCGGGCACACCGGGGAGCTGTTTTTT.

This chain joins TRBV19 and TRBJ2-5; TRBD2 matches 7 bases. This CDR3 is built from 14 residues. CDR1 and CDR2 from the germline V gene are LNHDA and SQIVND (reference sequence). With V trimmed by 3 bases and J by 0 bases, 1 base remained unmatched. The CDR3 is CASSIGGNQETQYF. The CDR3, as DNA: TGTGCCAGTAGTATCGGGGGGAACCAAGAGACCCAGTACTTC.

This chain joins TRBV18 and TRBJ1-5; 10 nucleotides match TRBD1. The V segment lost 2 bases and the J segment 2 bases; nucleotides outside the gene matches: 0. There are 15 residues in the CDR3. Germline V gene data show CDR1 as KGHSH and CDR2 as LQKENI. CDR3 DNA: TGTGCCAGCTCACCAGGACAGGGGGGCAATCAGCCCCAGCATTTT. Protein sequence: CASSPGQGGNQPQHF.

The CDR3 coding sequence is TGTGCCAGCAGTGATGGACAGGCTTCGTATTACGAGCAGTACTTC. The encoded protein is CASSDGQASYYEQYF. This chain connects TRBV6-1 to TRBJ2-7; TRBD1 matches at 7 bases. Per the germline V gene, CDR1 is MNHNS and CDR2 is SASEGT. With 3 bases clipped from V and 4 bases from J, the junction kept 9 bases outside the gene matches. This CDR3 is built from 15 residues.

This chain connects TRBV28 to TRBJ2-1, with 7 positions matching TRBD2. Germline values: CDR1 MDHEN, CDR2 SYDVKM. The J segment lost 6 bases and the V segment lost 2 bases, leaving 1 base of the junction unmatched. The length of the CDR3 is 13 residues. CDR3 protein: CASSLAGANEQFF. CDR3 bases: TGTGCCAGCAGTTTAGCGGGAGCCAATGAGCAGTTCTTC. Variable domain in full (rest from reference TRBV28 and TRBJ2-1): DVKVTQSSRYLVKRTGEKVFLECVQDMDHENMFWYRQDPGLGLRLIYFSYDVKMKEKGDIPEGYSVSREKKERFSLILESASTNQTSMYLCASSLAGANEQFFGPGTRLTVL.

This clone was observed a single time. The J gene is TRBJ2-5, the V gene TRBV7-3, with TRBD1 matching 12 bases. The trim removed 5 bases at V and 1 base at J, leaving 2 bases unmatched. The CDR3 is 15 amino acids. Germline assignment: CDR1 SGHTA and CDR2 FQGTGA. CDR3 in DNA: TGTGCCAGCAGCCCGGGACAGGGGGCCCAAGAGACCCAGTACTTC. Translating it yields CASSPGQGAQETQYF. Variable domain in full (rest from reference TRBV7-3 and TRBJ2-5): GAGVSQTPSNKVTEKGKYVELRCDPISGHTALYWYRQSLGQGPEFLIYFQGTGAADDSGLPNDRFFAVRPEGSVSTLKIQRTERGDSAVYLCASSPGQGAQETQYFGPGTRLLVL.

The chain combines TRBV7-9 with TRBJ2-1, with D maybe TRBD1 (6 bases). V was pared by 4 bases and J by 7 bases, with 14 bases between. The germline V gene encodes CDR1 SEHNR and CDR2 FQNEAQ (reference sequence). This CDR3 has 14 residues. The CDR3 DNA is TGTGCCAGCAGCTCCCCGGACAGCTATAATGAGCAGTTCTTC. Protein sequence: CASSSPDSYNEQFF.

The chain uses TRBV20-1 and TRBJ2-6; D might be TRBD2 (5 bases). Per germline, CDR1 DFQATT and CDR2 SNEGSKA (reference sequence). The CDR3 totals 18 residues. Trimming cost V 3 bases and J 2 bases, with 20 bases left between them. The CDR3 DNA sequence: TGCAGTGCTAGTCGAGAGGGATCTCTCGCTGCTGGGGCCAACGTCCTGACTTTC. Protein product: CSASREGSLAAGANVLTF.

This chain links TRBV10-1 with TRBJ1-6; a possible D gene is TRBD1 (5 bases). Trimming left V 3 bases short and J 10 bases short, with 16 bases between. Per the germline V gene, CDR1 is WNHNN and CDR2 is SYGVQD (reference sequence). The CDR3 has 15 amino acids. The CDR3 reads CASSELRGLESPLHF. CDR3 nucleotide sequence: TGCGCCAGCAGTGAATTGCGGGGACTGGAATCACCCCTCCACTTT.

V and J are TRBV10-3 and TRBJ2-1, with D tentatively TRBD1 (6 bases). V was trimmed by 3 bases and J by 4 bases, leaving 16 bases between them. The CDR3 sequence is 16 residues long. Germline V lookup: CDR1 ENHRY, CDR2 SYGVKD. The CDR3 DNA is TGTGCCATCAGTGAAGGGGGAAGTCGGCGGTACAATGAGCAGTTCTTC. Protein product: CAISEGGSRRYNEQFF.

The CDR3 region has the DNA TGTGCCAGCATCCCGGGACTAGCGGCCCAAGAGACCCAGTACTTC. It yields the protein CASIPGLAAQETQYF. This sequence joins TRBV2 and TRBJ2-5, with 11 bases identical to TRBD2. The ends lost 7 bases at V and 1 base at J; junction bases unmatched: 5. The CDR3 loop spans 15 amino acids. CDR1 and CDR2 (germline): SNHLY, FYNNEI.

This clone appeared once. This chain joins TRBV5-1 and TRBJ2-7, with D uncertain. From germline, CDR1 is SGHRS and CDR2 YFSETQ. This CDR3 region has 13 residues. Trimming took 4 bases from V and 4 from J, leaving 12 bases between them. The CDR3: CASSVERVYEQYF. CDR3 in DNA: TGCGCCAGCAGCGTGGAGAGAGTTTACGAGCAGTACTTC.

The genes are TRBV25-1 and TRBJ2-3; weak D call: TRBD2 (6 bases). The V end lost 2 bases, the J end lost 4 bases, and 7 bases lay between the germline ends. There are 13 residues in the CDR3. The germline CDR1 and CDR2 sequences are MGHDK and SYGVNS. CDR3 DNA sequence: TGTGCCAGCAGTGAACGCGGGGCAGATACGCAGTATTTT. Amino acids: CASSERGADTQYF.

The chain couples TRBV20-1 to TRBJ2-7, with D perhaps matching TRBD2 (6 bases). The CDR3 has 13 amino acids. The germline gives CDR1 DFQATT, CDR2 SNEGSKA (reference sequence). The V gene lost 3 bases and the J gene lost 1 base, with 10 bases spanning the gap. This CDR3 is CSASAGRSYEQYF. Here the CDR3 DNA reads TGCAGTGCTAGTGCGGGAAGGTCCTACGAGCAGTACTTC.

The chain is built from TRBV11-3 and TRBJ2-1; 10 bases are shared with TRBD2. V dropped 5 bases and J dropped 2; count of bases not matched to a gene: 6. The CDR3 contains 16 residues. Germline values: CDR1 SGHNT, CDR2 YENEEA. CDR3 coding DNA: TGTGCCAGCAGCCATCTAGCGGGAGAGGCCTACAATGAGCAGTTCTTC. Amino acids: CASSHLAGEAYNEQFF.

The chain recombines TRBV5-5 with TRBJ2-1, with TRBD1 identical over 7 bases. CDR3 size: 17 residues. Germline assignment: CDR1 SGHKS and CDR2 YYEKEE (reference sequence). Trimming took 5 bases from V and 0 from J; bases not matched to a gene: 11. CDR3 residues: CASSYYGQASSYNEQFF. The CDR3 coding sequence is TGTGCCAGCAGTTATTACGGACAGGCGAGCTCCTACAATGAGCAGTTCTTC.

V usage is TRBV12-3 or TRBV12-4 and J usage is TRBJ1-1; tentatively, D is TRBD1 (6 bases). The CDR3 loop spans 13 amino acids. V was trimmed by 6 bases and J by 7 bases, leaving 15 bases between them. For the CDR3, the DNA is TGTGCCAGCAGAATAACAGGGCTCCATGAAGCTTTCTTT. Protein: CASRITGLHEAFF.

The rearrangement uses TRBV30 and TRBJ2-5, with a possible D match to TRBD1 (5 bases). The V and J ends lost 0 bases and 4 bases respectively, with 12 bases between them. This CDR3 has 14 residues. CDR1 GTSNPN and CDR2 SVGIG come from the germline V gene (reference sequence). The chain's CDR3 is CAWSVVKGLETQYF. The CDR3, as DNA: TGTGCCTGGAGTGTAGTTAAGGGGCTAGAGACCCAGTACTTC.

The rearrangement links TRBV7-9 to TRBJ1-1; no clear D gene. CDR1 and CDR2 from the germline V gene are SEHNR and FQNEAQ (reference sequence). This CDR3 region has 13 residues. Trimming stripped 4 bases from V and 5 bases from J, with 11 bases between. The CDR3 region has the DNA TGTGCCAGCAGCTCATGGCGGAGGACTGAAGCTTTCTTT. This encodes CASSSWRRTEAFF.